Presented here are 20 T cell receptor beta chains from one specimen sequenced in a study of identical twins. TCRdb itself ran the 5' RACE reads through MiXCR, one entry per CDR3 protein. The sample lists approximately 490,000 distinct CDR3 sequences, 20% to 25% occurring once. These data were likewise used in another study, on yellow fever vaccine responses in identical twins.

Specimen: CD4+ T cells sorted from blood. Every receptor here comes from a woman in her late teens or twenties in good health.

This chain joins TRBV7-8 and TRBJ2-3, with no clear D. CDR1 is SGHVS, CDR2 FQNEAQ, per germline. Deletions cut 6 bases from V and 5 bases from J, with 6 bases between. The CDR3 has 11 residues. CDR3 residues: CASSHVDTQYF. The CDR3 bases are TGTGCCAGCAGTCATGTAGATACGCAGTATTTT. Using reference TRBV7-8 and TRBJ2-3 for the parts outside the CDR3, the full variable domain is GAGVSQSPRYKVAKRGQDVALRCDPISGHVSLFWYQQALGQGPEFLTYFQNEAQLDKSGLPSDRFFAERPEGSVSTLKIQRTQQEDSAVYLCASSHVDTQYFGPGTRLTVL.

The chain is built from TRBV7-9 and TRBJ2-3, with TRBD2 identical over 9 bases. From germline, CDR1 is SEHNR and CDR2 FQNEAQ (reference sequence). V was pared by 5 bases and J by 5 bases, with 8 bases of the junction left unmatched. There are 15 residues in the CDR3. This CDR3 is CASSLLAGGRDTQYF. CDR3 in DNA: TGTGCCAGCAGCCTACTAGCGGGCGGACGAGATACGCAGTATTTT.

This chain uses TRBV20-1 with TRBJ2-5; 8 bases agree with TRBD2. Trimming cost V 5 bases and J 5 bases; bases outside gene matches: 10. The CDR3 has 14 amino acids. CDR1 DFQATT and CDR2 SNEGSKA come from the germline V gene (reference sequence). Here the CDR3 DNA reads TGCAGTGCTCTACCGGGACTAGGTACGGAGACCCAGTACTTC. This sequence encodes CSALPGLGTETQYF.

This chain links TRBV6-1 with TRBJ1-1; D might be TRBD1 (5 bases). This CDR3 has 13 residues. Trimming shortened V by 11 bases and J by 0 bases, and 13 bases separated the two germline ends. Germline CDR1 and CDR2: MNHNS and SASEGT. CDR3 nucleotides: TGTGCCGTCGCGGGACGGATGAACACTGAAGCTTTCTTT. As protein: CAVAGRMNTEAFF.

V usage is TRBV28 and J usage is TRBJ2-7; 8 bases are a match to TRBD1. Germline V lookup: CDR1 MDHEN, CDR2 SYDVKM. The CDR3 contains 17 residues. V trimming: 4 bases; J trimming: 1 base; junction bases outside the gene matches: 12. CDR3 residues: CASSYPPQGARSYEQYF. The CDR3 coding sequence is TGTGCCAGCAGTTACCCTCCTCAGGGGGCGCGATCCTACGAGCAGTACTTC.

The J gene is TRBJ2-1, the V gene TRBV25-1; D remains unclear. The CDR3 has 18 amino acids. CDR1 is MGHDK, CDR2 SYGVNS, per germline. Trimming shortened V by 4 bases and J by 0 bases, and 19 bases separated the two germline ends. Here the CDR3 reads CASSGWATTVSSYNEQFF. CDR3 bases: TGTGCCAGCAGTGGATGGGCAACGACGGTTAGCTCCTACAATGAGCAGTTCTTC.

The rearrangement joins TRBV5-5 to TRBJ2-2; a weak D match, TRBD1 (6 bases). Germline V lookup: CDR1 SGHKS, CDR2 YYEKEE (reference sequence). The CDR3 has 16 residues. Deletions cut 0 bases from V and 8 bases from J, with 17 bases between. This chain's CDR3 is CASSLGAAGAKGELFF. CDR3 nucleotides: TGTGCCAGCAGCTTGGGCGCTGCAGGGGCGAAAGGGGAGCTGTTTTTT.

The rearrangement uses TRBV3-1 and TRBJ2-2; 8 bases line up with TRBD1. J was trimmed by 4 bases and V by 5 bases; bases with no gene match: 21. This CDR3 has 20 amino acids. In germline, CDR1 is LGHDT, CDR2 YNNKEL (reference sequence). CDR3 nucleotide sequence: TGTGCCAGCAGCTCCGAGGCTCGGGACAGGACACCGGTGATCACCGGGGAGCTGTTTTTT. Residues: CASSSEARDRTPVITGELFF.

This clonotype occurred a few times. V is TRBV18 and J is TRBJ2-1; perhaps TRBD2 as D (5 bases). Per the germline V gene, CDR1 is KGHSH and CDR2 is LQKENI. The CDR3 length is 14 residues. V was trimmed by 3 bases and J by 11 bases, leaving 17 bases between them. The CDR3 here is CASSPVREGTKQFF. In nucleotides, the CDR3 is TGTGCCAGCTCACCGGTCCGCGAGGGAACGAAGCAGTTCTTC.

This clonotype has a handful of counts. The chain couples TRBV12-3 or TRBV12-4 to TRBJ1-6, with TRBD1 identical over 7 bases. The V segment lost 4 bases and the J segment 8 bases; nucleotides outside the gene matches: 11. The CDR3 loop spans 16 amino acids. The DNA of the CDR3 is TGTGCCAGCAGTTCCAACCGGGACAGATGGGATTCACCCCTCCACTTT. It yields the protein CASSSNRDRWDSPLHF.

The rearrangement links TRBV10-3 to TRBJ1-1; D not certain. Per germline, CDR1 ENHRY and CDR2 SYGVKD. V was trimmed by 6 bases and J by 0 bases, leaving 14 bases between them. This CDR3 is built from 15 residues. CDR3 in DNA: TGTGCCATCAGCGGATCCCCCGGGCTGAACACTGAAGCTTTCTTT. It yields the protein CAISGSPGLNTEAFF.

The rearrangement joins TRBV5-1 to TRBJ1-1; tentative D call: TRBD1 (6 bases). The CDR3 has 18 residues. Per the germline V gene, CDR1 is SGHRS and CDR2 is YFSETQ. V was shortened by 2 bases and J by 0 bases, with 20 bases between the two germline ends. The CDR3 DNA reads TGCGCCAGCAGCTTACGTGGGGGGCCACAAGGGATGAACACTGAAGCTTTCTTT. It translates to CASSLRGGPQGMNTEAFF.

The chain carries TRBV25-1 and TRBJ1-2, with 9 bases that match TRBD1. Germline V CDR1 and CDR2: MGHDK, SYGVNS. CDR3 length: 15 residues. V was pared by 6 bases and J by 4 bases, with 9 bases of the junction left unmatched. CDR3 sequence (DNA): TGTGCCAGCAGCACCACGGGACAGGGTTTCTATGGCTACACCTTC. It is translated as CASSTTGQGFYGYTF.

This clonotype was seen only a few times. This rearrangement joins TRBV18 to TRBJ2-2, with a possible D match to TRBD1 (6 bases). The germline V gene encodes CDR1 KGHSH and CDR2 LQKENI. Deletions cut 6 bases from V and 3 bases from J, with 20 bases between. The CDR3 totals 17 residues. For the CDR3, the DNA is TGTGCCAGCTCTCCCCCTGGACAGCTTTTGGACACCGGGGAGCTGTTTTTT. Protein: CASSPPGQLLDTGELFF.

This clonotype was seen a few times. The V and J genes are TRBV7-9 and TRBJ2-6; D is unclear. The V gene lost 5 bases and the J gene lost 2 bases, with 13 bases spanning the gap. Germline CDR1 and CDR2: SEHNR and FQNEAQ (reference sequence). The CDR3 runs to 16 residues. The CDR3, as DNA: TGTGCCAGCAGCCCAGGAGTAGCCACTGGGGCCAACGTCCTGACTTTC. Its protein product is CASSPGVATGANVLTF.

This clonotype was seen a handful of times. The chain couples TRBV14 to TRBJ2-1; no clear D gene. This CDR3 has 14 amino acids. Per germline, CDR1 SGHDN and CDR2 FVKESK. Trimming removed 1 base at V and 9 bases at J, with 13 bases between. DNA of the CDR3: TGTGCCAGCAGCCAAGTGCTTTCCCTCGGTGAGCAGTTCTTC. Its translation is CASSQVLSLGEQFF.

The rearrangement links TRBV10-3 to TRBJ1-5; no firm D call. The CDR3 is 17 residues long. Germline values: CDR1 ENHRY, CDR2 SYGVKD. Trimming removed 3 bases from V and 0 bases from J, with 15 bases in between. DNA for the CDR3: TGTGCCATCAGTGAATTTGGGCCCCCAAATAGCAATCAGCCCCAGCATTTT. It translates to CAISEFGPPNSNQPQHF.

This clonotype has more than one count but fewer than ten. This chain connects TRBV4-1 to TRBJ1-1; a possible D gene is TRBD1 (5 bases). The length of the CDR3 is 17 residues. The V gene lost 0 bases and the J gene lost 0 bases, with 14 bases spanning the gap. Germline assignment: CDR1 MGHRA and CDR2 YSYEKL. CDR3 sequence (DNA): TGCGCCAGCAGCCAAGATTTGACACGGGGGATGAACACTGAAGCTTTCTTT. Encoded protein: CASSQDLTRGMNTEAFF.

The chain joins TRBV28 to TRBJ2-3; the D gene could be TRBD1 or TRBD2 (5 bases each). V lost 2 bases, J lost 9 bases, and 15 bases lay in between. This CDR3 is 14 amino acids long. Germline CDR1 MDHEN, CDR2 SYDVKM. CDR3 DNA: TGTGCCAGCAGTTTAGGGGGATATAGGGAGACGCAGTATTTT. Protein: CASSLGGYRETQYF.

This chain links TRBV5-1 with TRBJ2-1, with 9 bases lining up with TRBD1. From germline, CDR1 is SGHRS and CDR2 YFSETQ. This CDR3 is built from 16 residues. Losses at the gene ends were 0 bases for V and 8 bases for J; bases not matched to a gene: 9. The CDR3 here is CASSLDGTGYMDEQFF. The CDR3 DNA reads as TGCGCCAGCAGCTTGGATGGGACAGGGTATATGGATGAGCAGTTCTTC.